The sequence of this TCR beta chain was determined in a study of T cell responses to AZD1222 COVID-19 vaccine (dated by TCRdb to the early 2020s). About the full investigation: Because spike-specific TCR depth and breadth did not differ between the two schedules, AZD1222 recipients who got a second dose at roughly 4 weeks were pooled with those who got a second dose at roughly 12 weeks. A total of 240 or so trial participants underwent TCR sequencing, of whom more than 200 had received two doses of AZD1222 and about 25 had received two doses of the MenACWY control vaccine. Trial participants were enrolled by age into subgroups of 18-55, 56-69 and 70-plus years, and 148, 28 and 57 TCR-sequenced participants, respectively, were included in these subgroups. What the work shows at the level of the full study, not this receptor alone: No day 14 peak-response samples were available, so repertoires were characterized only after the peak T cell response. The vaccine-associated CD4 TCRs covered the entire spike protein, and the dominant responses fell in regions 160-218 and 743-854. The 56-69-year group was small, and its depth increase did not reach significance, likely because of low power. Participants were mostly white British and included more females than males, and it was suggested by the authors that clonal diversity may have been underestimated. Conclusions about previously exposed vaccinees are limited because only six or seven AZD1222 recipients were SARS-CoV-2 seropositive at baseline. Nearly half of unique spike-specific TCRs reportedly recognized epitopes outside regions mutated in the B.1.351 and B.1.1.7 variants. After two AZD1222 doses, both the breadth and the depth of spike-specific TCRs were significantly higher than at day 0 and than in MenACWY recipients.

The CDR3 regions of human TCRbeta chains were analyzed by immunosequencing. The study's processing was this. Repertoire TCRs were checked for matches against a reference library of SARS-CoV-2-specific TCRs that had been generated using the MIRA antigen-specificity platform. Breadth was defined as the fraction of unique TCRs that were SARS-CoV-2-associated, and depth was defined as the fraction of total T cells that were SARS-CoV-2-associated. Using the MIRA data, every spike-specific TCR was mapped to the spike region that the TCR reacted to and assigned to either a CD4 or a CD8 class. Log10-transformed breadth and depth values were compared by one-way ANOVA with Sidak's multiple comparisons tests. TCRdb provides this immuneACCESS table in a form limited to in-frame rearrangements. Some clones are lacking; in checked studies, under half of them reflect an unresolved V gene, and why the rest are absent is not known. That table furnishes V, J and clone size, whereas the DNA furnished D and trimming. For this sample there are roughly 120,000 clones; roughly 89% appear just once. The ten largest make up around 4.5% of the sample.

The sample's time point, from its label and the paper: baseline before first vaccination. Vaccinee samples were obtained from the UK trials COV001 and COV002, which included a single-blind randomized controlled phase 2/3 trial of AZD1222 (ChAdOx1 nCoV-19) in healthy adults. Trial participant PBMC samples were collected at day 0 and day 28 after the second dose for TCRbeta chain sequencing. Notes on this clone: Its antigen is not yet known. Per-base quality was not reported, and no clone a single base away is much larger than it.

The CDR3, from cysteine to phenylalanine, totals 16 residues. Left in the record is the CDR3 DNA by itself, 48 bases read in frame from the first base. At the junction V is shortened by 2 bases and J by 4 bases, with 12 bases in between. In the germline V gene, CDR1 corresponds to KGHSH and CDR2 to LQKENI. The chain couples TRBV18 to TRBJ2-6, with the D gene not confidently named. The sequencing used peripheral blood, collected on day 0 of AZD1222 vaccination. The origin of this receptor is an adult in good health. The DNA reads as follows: TGTGCCAGCTCACCAGCTGAACGAGCGGGGGCCAACGTCCTGACTTTC. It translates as CASSPAERAGANVLTF.